This T cell receptor beta chain appears in the sequencing data of a study of immune evolution from preneoplasia to lung adenocarcinoma. Study-wide points: Top clone share appeared to fall from AAH through AIS, MIA, adenocarcinoma.

Points on this clone: Its antigen is not identified. Germline and junction disagree at one end, which may indicate a read error.

The CDR3 consists of 16 residues. The germline gives CDR1 SEHNR, CDR2 FQNEAQ (reference sequence). Sequenced by immunoSEQ multiplex PCR; TCRdb stores in-frame clones only, minus some. The table includes 2,500 to 3,500 clones, 88% detected once. The chain links TRBV7-9 to TRBJ1-3; possible D gene TRBD1, 5 bases. The clonotype was recovered from a person between 65 and 79 years old with invasive lung adenocarcinoma. The sequenced sample consisted of FFPE invasive lung adenocarcinoma tissue. CDR3 sequence (DNA): TGTGCCAGCAGCCGAAGCAGGGTTACACCCGGAAACATCATATATTTT. This gives the protein CASSRSRVTPGNIIYF.